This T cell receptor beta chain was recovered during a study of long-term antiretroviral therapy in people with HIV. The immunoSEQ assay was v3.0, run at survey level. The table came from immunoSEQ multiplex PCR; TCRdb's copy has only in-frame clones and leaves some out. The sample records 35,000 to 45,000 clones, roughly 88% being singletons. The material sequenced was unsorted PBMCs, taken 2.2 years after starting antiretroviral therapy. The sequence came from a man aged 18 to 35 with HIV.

DNA for the CDR3: TGCGCCAGCAGTAACCGGCGAACCCTGGAGACCCAGTACTTC. As protein: CASSNRRTLETQYF. The chain couples TRBV10-2 to TRBJ2-5; D unresolved. In germline, CDR1 is WSHSY, CDR2 SAAADI. CDR3 size: 14 residues. Trimming cost V 5 bases and J 5 bases, with 15 bases left between them.